The T cell receptor (beta chain) described here comes from a study of blood T cell repertoires in COVID-19. CDR3 length: 16 residues. The ends were cut back, 5 bases at V and 5 bases at J, with 21 bases in the middle. Germline V CDR1 and CDR2: SGHNT, YENEEA. Using immunoSEQ multiplex PCR, the repertoire was profiled, and TCRdb retains in-frame clones only, with some absent. The sample lists about 53,000 clones; approximately 90% were seen once. The V call is TRBV11-3, the J call TRBJ2-5; TRBD2 is a possible D gene (6 bases). The receptor comes from a man at least 80 years old with acute or convalescent COVID-19. The sequencing sample was made of peripheral blood. The CDR3 here is CASSQGASPRGETQYF. The CDR3 DNA sequence: TGTGCCAGCAGCCAAGGGGCTTCTCCCCGGGGGGAGACCCAGTACTTC.